A single sample gave rise to the 10 T cell receptor beta chains below, sequenced in a study of read filtering for tumor transcriptome and immune sequencing (TCRdb year 2020). The data were produced on an Illumina HiSeq 4000. TCR libraries were constructed from about 400 ng RNA using the Immunoverse kit, and molecular barcoded adaptors covering alpha/delta and beta/gamma chains were employed. TCRdb passed the public sequencing reads through fastp at Q25 and MiXCR, retaining productive beta sequences. One record per CDR3 amino acid sequence lists the most common genes and DNA. This sample is represented by over 15,000 distinct CDR3 sequences; approximately 20% of them were singletons. The top ten clonotypes cover about 24% of the sample. The sequencing sample was made of a population of CD138-negative cells sorted from bone marrow. Sample cell subset or site, as interpreted from the label and publication: bone marrow mononuclear cells depleted of CD138+ plasma/myeloma cells by negative magnetic selection. The receptors shown here come from a donor aged 40 or older with multiple myeloma.

This clonotype was picked up many times. V is TRBV11-2 and J is TRBJ2-7, with D perhaps TRBD1 (6 bases). Germline V gene sequence: CDR1 SGHAT, CDR2 FQNNGV. CDR3 length: 16 amino acids. The germline V and J ends were trimmed by 2 bases and 0 bases, with 14 bases remaining between them. The CDR3 sequence: CASSLRDTTSSYEQYF. CDR3 nucleotide sequence: TGTGCCAGCAGCTTAAGGGACACTACCAGCTCCTACGAGCAGTACTTC.

This clonotype was recorded many times. This sequence joins TRBV7-2 and TRBJ2-3, with D tentatively TRBD2 (6 bases). The V end lost 1 base, the J end lost 0 bases, and 14 bases lay between the germline ends. The CDR3 has 17 amino acids. Per germline, CDR1 SGHTA and CDR2 FQGNSA. The CDR3 loop is CASSLVPGLLSTDTQYF. Here the CDR3 DNA reads TGTGCCAGCAGCTTAGTCCCTGGACTACTGAGCACAGATACGCAGTATTTT.

The chain joins TRBV28 to TRBJ2-7; 9 bases are shared with TRBD1. J was trimmed by 1 base and V by 3 bases; bases with no gene match: 4. The CDR3 runs to 15 residues. The V gene's germline CDR1 is MDHEN and CDR2 SYDVKM. The CDR3 sequence is CASSFVGQGSYEQYF. The CDR3 region has the DNA TGTGCCAGCAGTTTTGTGGGACAGGGTTCCTACGAGCAGTACTTC. Based on the CDR3 plus reference TRBV28 and TRBJ2-7, the full variable domain is DVKVTQSSRYLVKRTGEKVFLECVQDMDHENMFWYRQDPGLGLRLIYFSYDVKMKEKGDIPEGYSVSREKKERFSLILESASTNQTSMYLCASSFVGQGSYEQYFGPGTRLTVT.

In this sample, this clonotype turned up many times. V is TRBV7-3 and J is TRBJ2-2; D is unclear. Trimming left V 1 base short and J 7 bases short, with 10 bases between. From germline, CDR1 is SGHTA and CDR2 FQGTGA. CDR3 length: 14 amino acids. CDR3 in amino acids: CASSLIGFGGELFF. The CDR3 DNA follows: TGTGCCAGCAGCTTAATAGGGTTCGGCGGGGAGCTGTTTTTT.

As to this clonotype: Mismatch with germline at one junction end may stem from a read error. The rearrangement uses TRBV28 and TRBJ2-6; 9 positions match TRBD1. Germline lookup yields CDR1 MDHEN and CDR2 SYDVKM. The CDR3 loop spans 21 amino acids. The CDR3 DNA reads TGTGCCATCAGTTTATGGGGACCGGGACAGGGATCATCTGCTGGGGCCAACGTCCTGACTTTC. It encodes CAISLWGPGQGSSAGANVLTF.

About this clonotype itself: This could be a read error, since a much larger clone is one nucleotide away. The chain recombines TRBV18 with TRBJ2-3; 7 bases agree with TRBD2. The CDR3 runs to 14 residues. Germline trimming cut 5 bases from V and 1 base from J; bases unmatched to any gene: 3. Germline V CDR1 and CDR2: KGHSH, LQKENI. Here the CDR3 DNA reads TGTGCCAGCTCATCGGGAGGCGGCACAGATACGCAGTATTTT. It encodes CASSSGGGTDTQYF.

By sample share, this clonotype is medium-sized. The chain is built from TRBV6-1 and TRBJ2-5; tentatively, D is TRBD1 (6 bases). The CDR3 has 11 amino acids. Per the germline V gene, CDR1 is MNHNS and CDR2 is SASEGT. V dropped 7 bases and J dropped 3 bases, with 6 bases sitting between them. DNA of the CDR3: TGTGCCAGCAAGGGGGAAGAGACCCAGTACTTC. It specifies CASKGEETQYF.

In its sample, this clonotype was seen many times. At one boundary the junction diverges from the germline segment, which might be a read error. The chain has TRBV29-1 and TRBJ2-1; 13 bases line up with TRBD2. The CDR3 loop spans 15 amino acids. The germline CDR1 and CDR2 sequences are SQVTM and ANQGSEA. The chain's CDR3 is CSVEWTSGSYSEQFF. The CDR3 nucleotides read TGCAGCGTTGAGTGGACTAGCGGGAGTTACAGTGAGCAGTTCTTC.

The table lists this clonotype with a few counts. The conserved closing phenylalanine or tryptophan is absent in this CDR3, likely reflecting a read error. The CDR3 sequence is CASSQELQGVREQYL. CDR3 sequence (DNA): TGCGCCAGCAGCCAAGAATTACAGGGGGTCCGTGAGCAGTACCTC. The chain combines TRBV4-1 with TRBJ2-7, with 8 bases lining up with TRBD1. The CDR3 is 15 amino acids. The J segment lost 7 bases and the V segment lost 0 bases, leaving 8 bases of the junction unmatched. From germline, CDR1 is MGHRA and CDR2 YSYEKL.

The rearrangement joins TRBV2 to TRBJ1-2; the match to TRBD1 covers 8 bases. This CDR3 comprises 13 residues. Trimming cost V 1 base and J 6 bases; bases outside gene matches: 1. The germline CDR1 and CDR2 sequences are SNHLY and FYNNEI. DNA for the CDR3: TGTGCCAGCAGTGAAGGGACAGGGAATGGCTACACCTTC. Translated, it gives CASSEGTGNGYTF.